These 16 T cell receptor beta chains were sequenced from one sample in a study of blood T cell repertoires in COVID-19. TCRdb's table, derived via immunoSEQ multiplex PCR, lists solely in-frame clones and lacks some. Of some 300,000 clones listed, 85% to 90% are singletons. The specimen sequenced was PBMCs or T cells enriched from blood (not recorded which). The source of these receptors is a woman in her fifties or sixties in a cohort exposed to, infected with or recovered from COVID-19 (not recorded which).

Written as DNA, the CDR3 is TGCGCCAGCAGTCAATCGCGGGGTGAGACCCAGTACTTC. The encoded protein is CASSQSRGETQYF. The chain employs TRBV23-1 and TRBJ2-5; TRBD2 might be the D (6 bases). Being an ORF, TRBV23-1 has a function that is uncertain. Deletions cut 0 bases from V and 5 bases from J, with 7 bases between. The CDR3 is 13 residues long.

CDR3 coding DNA: TGCGCCAGCAGCTTGGCGCCGGACAGGGGTGATCAGCCCCAGCATTTT. Protein sequence: CASSLAPDRGDQPQHF. The chain recombines TRBV5-1 with TRBJ1-5; 9 positions agree with TRBD1. The CDR3 contains 16 residues. Germline V gene sequence: CDR1 SGHRS, CDR2 YFSETQ. The ends lost 0 bases at V and 5 bases at J; junction bases unmatched: 6.

The CDR3 nucleotides read TGTGCCACAGGGTTTCGGGGGGCCAACGTCCTGACTTTC. It translates to CATGFRGANVLTF. V is TRBV19 and J is TRBJ2-6, with D maybe TRBD1 (5 bases). Deletions cut 10 bases from V and 4 bases from J, with 11 bases between. The CDR3 covers 13 residues. Germline V gene sequence: CDR1 LNHDA, CDR2 SQIVND (reference sequence).

The rearrangement uses TRBV6-5 and TRBJ2-7; 7 nucleotides line up with TRBD1. The V segment lost 6 bases and the J segment 0 bases; nucleotides outside the gene matches: 5. CDR3 size: 14 residues. The germline gives CDR1 MNHEY, CDR2 SVGAGI. CDR3 loop: CASRGTEYSYEQYF. The CDR3 bases are TGTGCCAGCAGGGGGACAGAGTACTCCTACGAGCAGTACTTC.

The chain is built from TRBV5-6 and TRBJ2-1, with D possibly matching TRBD1 (5 bases). The V gene lost 0 bases and the J gene lost 4 bases, with 14 bases spanning the gap. There are 16 residues in the CDR3. Germline V gene sequence: CDR1 SGHDT, CDR2 YYEEEE. The CDR3 DNA reads as TGTGCCAGCAGCTTGGCTGAATGGGGCAGTTACAATGAGCAGTTCTTC. Its translation: CASSLAEWGSYNEQFF. Combining the CDR3 with reference TRBV5-6 and TRBJ2-1 gives the whole variable domain DAGVTQSPTHLIKTRGQQVTLRCSPKSGHDTVSWYQQALGQGPQFIFQYYEEEERQRGNFPDRFSGHQFPNYSSELNVNALLLGDSALYLCASSLAEWGSYNEQFFGPGTRLTVL.

V usage is TRBV5-1 and J usage is TRBJ2-7, with D possibly matching TRBD2 (7 bases). Germline V gene data show CDR1 as SGHRS and CDR2 as YFSETQ. Trimming removed 0 bases from V and 4 bases from J, with 14 bases in between. This CDR3 comprises 15 residues. As DNA, the CDR3 is TGCGCCAGCAGCTTGGAAGGGGGGGCAAGGTACGAGCAGTACTTC. Encoded protein: CASSLEGGARYEQYF.

The chain links TRBV28 to TRBJ2-7; weak D call: TRBD2 (7 bases). The CDR3 runs 13 residues. CDR1 is MDHEN and CDR2 is SYDVKM in the germline V gene. Trimming shortened V by 5 bases and J by 5 bases, and 13 bases separated the two germline ends. Written as DNA, the CDR3 is TGTGCCAGCAGTCCAAGGGGGGGGAACGAGCAGTACTTC. Amino acid sequence: CASSPRGGNEQYF.

Here the CDR3 reads CSVEDPQGTDTQYF. CDR3 nucleotides: TGCAGCGTTGAAGATCCGCAGGGCACAGATACGCAGTATTTT. The J gene is TRBJ2-3, the V gene TRBV29-1; D remains ambiguous. The CDR3 sequence is 14 residues long. The V end lost 0 bases, the J end lost 1 base, and 8 bases lay between the germline ends. Germline V CDR1 and CDR2: SQVTM, ANQGSEA.

The V and J genes are TRBV18 and TRBJ2-2; TRBD1 matches at 11 bases. This CDR3 spans 15 amino acids. CDR1 and CDR2 from the germline V gene are KGHSH and LQKENI. Trimming took 3 bases from V and 5 from J; bases not matched to a gene: 2. Here the CDR3 DNA reads TGTGCCAGCTCACCCGGACAGGGGGCGACCGGGGAGCTGTTTTTT. It translates to CASSPGQGATGELFF. Drawing the rest from reference TRBV18 and TRBJ2-2, the complete variable domain is NAGVMQNPRHLVRRRGQEARLRCSPMKGHSHVYWYRQLPEEGLKFMVYLQKENIIDESGMPKERFSAEFPKEGPSILRIQQVVRGDSAAYFCASSPGQGATGELFFGEGSRLTVL.

This clone appeared once. The chain joins TRBV5-1 to TRBJ2-5, with TRBD2 identical over 10 bases. Germline V gene data show CDR1 as SGHRS and CDR2 as YFSETQ. The length of the CDR3 is 14 residues. V dropped 4 bases and J dropped 4; count of bases not matched to a gene: 4. CDR3: CASSVLAGAETQYF. CDR3 coding DNA: TGCGCCAGCAGCGTGCTAGCGGGAGCAGAGACCCAGTACTTC.

J is TRBJ2-1 and V is TRBV5-1; D might be TRBD2 (6 bases). Per the germline V gene, CDR1 is SGHRS and CDR2 is YFSETQ. The CDR3 spans 15 residues. The V and J ends lost 1 base and 0 bases respectively, with 8 bases between them. CDR3 sequence: CASSLLDYSYNEQFF. The DNA of the CDR3 is TGCGCCAGCAGCTTGTTGGACTACTCCTACAATGAGCAGTTCTTC.

This clone was detected once. The chain combines TRBV2 with TRBJ1-6; 11 bases line up with TRBD1. Germline CDR1 is SNHLY and CDR2 is FYNNEI. V gave up 8 bases and J gave up 9 bases; unmatched junction bases: 6. The CDR3 is made up of 14 amino acids. CDR3 nucleotides: TGTGCCAGCTCCACGGACAGGGGGCTTTCACCCCTCCACTTT. Protein product: CASSTDRGLSPLHF.

The chain links TRBV28 to TRBJ1-1, with TRBD1 matching 8 bases. Germline V gene lookup returns CDR1 MDHEN and CDR2 SYDVKM. J lost 5 bases, V lost 6 bases, and 11 bases had no gene match. CDR3 length: 15 amino acids. This chain's CDR3 is CASSPRTGRGTEAFF. The CDR3 DNA sequence: TGTGCCAGCAGCCCTAGGACAGGGAGGGGGACTGAAGCTTTCTTT.

This chain connects TRBV19 to TRBJ2-2; 8 bases fit TRBD1. The CDR3 consists of 15 residues. Germline loops: CDR1 LNHDA, CDR2 SQIVND (reference sequence). V lost 5 bases to trimming and J lost 4 bases; unmatched junction nucleotides: 6. CDR3 loop: CASSSGGAGTGELFF. The CDR3 coding sequence is TGTGCCAGTAGTTCAGGGGGCGCCGGCACCGGGGAGCTGTTTTTT.

The chain uses TRBV18 and TRBJ2-3, with TRBD2 matching over 7 bases. The CDR3 is 16 amino acids. CDR1 and CDR2 from the germline V gene are KGHSH and LQKENI. The J segment lost 1 base and the V segment lost 0 bases, leaving 4 bases of the junction unmatched. CDR3 coding DNA: TGTGCCAGCTCACCACCGACTAGCAGTCGCACAGATACGCAGTATTTT. Protein: CASSPPTSSRTDTQYF.

The rearrangement joins TRBV30 to TRBJ2-5, with TRBD2 identical over 10 bases. Germline trimming cut 0 bases from V and 5 bases from J; bases unmatched to any gene: 6. Looked up from germline, CDR1 is GTSNPN and CDR2 is SVGIG (reference sequence). The length of the CDR3 is 15 residues. The CDR3 DNA sequence: TGTGCCTGGAGTGTTCCCCTAGCGGGAGTGGAGACCCAGTACTTC. The encoded protein is CAWSVPLAGVETQYF.